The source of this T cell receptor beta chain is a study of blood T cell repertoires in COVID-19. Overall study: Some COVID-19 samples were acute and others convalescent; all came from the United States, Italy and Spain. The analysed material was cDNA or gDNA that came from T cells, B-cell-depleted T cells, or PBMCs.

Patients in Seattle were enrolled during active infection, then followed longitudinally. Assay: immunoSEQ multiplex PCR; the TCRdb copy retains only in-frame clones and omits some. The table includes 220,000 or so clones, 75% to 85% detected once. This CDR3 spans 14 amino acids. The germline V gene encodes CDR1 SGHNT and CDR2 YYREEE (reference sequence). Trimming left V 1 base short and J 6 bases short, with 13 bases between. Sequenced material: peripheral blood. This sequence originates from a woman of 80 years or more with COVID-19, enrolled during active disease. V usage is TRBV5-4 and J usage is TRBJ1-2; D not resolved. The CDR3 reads CASSLWIPGDGYTF. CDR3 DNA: TGTGCCAGCAGCTTGTGGATCCCGGGAGATGGCTACACCTTC.